This entry features one T cell receptor beta chain sequence. The assay was immunoSEQ multiplex PCR, and TCRdb's table has in-frame clones only and misses some. The sample carries over 100,000 clones, around 89% recorded once. The record originates from a study of OX40 agonist ivuxolimab in advanced cancers. The wider study: Those treated in dose escalation had hepatocellular carcinoma, melanoma, renal cell cancer or head and neck cancer.

This CDR3 spans 13 amino acids. CDR1 and CDR2 from the germline V gene are LNHNV and YYDKDF (reference sequence). With 1 base removed from V and 1 base from J, the gap between germline ends came to 4 bases. The sample was CD4+ or CD8+ T cells sorted from blood, taken in a trial of the OX40 agonist ivuxolimab. This clonotype was obtained from an adult with an advanced solid tumor such as melanoma, head and neck, liver or kidney cancer. V and J are TRBV15 and TRBJ1-1; D call uncertain. The CDR3 bases are TGTGCCACCAGCAGAGGGCCGAACACTGAAGCTTTCTTT. It yields the protein CATSRGPNTEAFF.